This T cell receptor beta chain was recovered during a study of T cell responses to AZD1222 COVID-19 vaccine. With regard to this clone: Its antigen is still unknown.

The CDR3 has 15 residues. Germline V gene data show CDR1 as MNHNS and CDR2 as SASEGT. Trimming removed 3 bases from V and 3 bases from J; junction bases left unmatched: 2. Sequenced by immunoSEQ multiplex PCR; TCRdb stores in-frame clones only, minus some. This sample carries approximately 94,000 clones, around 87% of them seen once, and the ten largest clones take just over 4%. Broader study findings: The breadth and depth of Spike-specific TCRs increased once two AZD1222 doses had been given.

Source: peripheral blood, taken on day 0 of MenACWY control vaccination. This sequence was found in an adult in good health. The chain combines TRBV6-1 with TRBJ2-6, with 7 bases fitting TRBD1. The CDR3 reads CASSDRGNGANVLTF. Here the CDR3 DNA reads TGTGCCAGCAGTGACAGGGGGAATGGGGCCAACGTCCTGACTTTC.